Listed here are 9 T cell receptor beta chains from one sample, sequenced in a study of Graves' ophthalmopathy and Graves' hyperthyroidism. Amplified material comprised TCR beta CDR3 regions derived from RNA transcripts. The first-round RT-PCR employed HTBI primers together with the Qiagen OneStep RT-PCR kit. A multiplex PCR was then performed as the second round. TCRdb reanalysed the multiplex PCR reads using MiXCR and keeps one entry per CDR3 protein. Of hundreds of thousands of distinct CDR3 sequences listed, 20% to 25% are singletons. The sample was peripheral blood. These receptors were obtained from a woman younger than 30 with stable Graves' hyperthyroidism.

This clonotype showed up many times. V is TRBV20-1 and J is TRBJ1-5, with D tentatively TRBD1 (6 bases). In germline, CDR1 is DFQATT, CDR2 SNEGSKA (reference sequence). The CDR3 length is 14 residues. V was cut by 3 bases and J by 2 bases, with 11 bases left in between. CDR3 nucleotide sequence: TGCAGTGCTAGCTTGCGACAGGGCAATCAGCCCCAGCATTTT. Amino acid sequence: CSASLRQGNQPQHF.

This clonotype has a count of ten or more. CDR3 nucleotide sequence: TGTGCCAGCAGTGGGACAGCCTATGGCTACACCTTC. Translating it yields CASSGTAYGYTF. The chain combines TRBV6-2 or TRBV6-3 with TRBJ1-2, with 7 positions matching TRBD1. This CDR3 comprises 12 residues. CDR1 and CDR2 from the germline V gene are MNHEY and SVGEGT. After removal of 5 bases from V and 4 bases from J, the junction contained 1 base not matched to a gene.

This clonotype was seen more than once but under ten times. The junction does not match germline at one end; this may be a read error. The chain carries TRBV2 and TRBJ2-4; tentatively, D is TRBD2 (5 bases). The CDR3 is 16 residues long. Per the germline V gene, CDR1 is SNHLY and CDR2 is FYNNEI. This CDR3 is CASGLSGMLAKNIKYF. The CDR3 DNA sequence: TGTGCCAGCGGCCTGAGCGGTATGCTAGCCAAAAACATTAAGTACTTC.

This clonotype showed up many times. The rearrangement links TRBV12-3 or TRBV12-4 to TRBJ2-5, with a weak D call TRBD2 (5 bases). This CDR3 has 16 amino acids. Trimming took off 4 bases at V and 5 bases at J, with 20 bases between the two ends. In DNA form, the CDR3 reads TGTGCCAGCAGTTCTGCTTTGAGGACCACGGGGGAGACCCAGTACTTC. Its protein is CASSSALRTTGETQYF.

This clonotype came up many times. The chain employs TRBV6-5 and TRBJ1-5; D perhaps matches TRBD1 (6 bases). The CDR3 extends over 15 amino acids. CDR1 is MNHEY, CDR2 SVGAGI, per germline. The ends were cut back, 4 bases at V and 5 bases at J, with 15 bases in the middle. This chain's CDR3 is CASSWAGVGDQPQHF. The CDR3 nucleotides are TGTGCCAGCAGTTGGGCAGGGGTGGGGGATCAGCCCCAGCATTTT.

This clonotype was detected ten times or more. The chain links TRBV12-3 or TRBV12-4 to TRBJ2-2; 8 positions agree with TRBD1. The V gene end was trimmed by 6 bases and the J gene end by 3 bases; junction bases not matched to a gene: 9. CDR3 size: 16 residues. The CDR3 DNA follows: TGTGCCAGCAGCAATTTCCGGGACAGGCACACCGGGGAGCTGTTTTTT. It specifies CASSNFRDRHTGELFF.

V and J are TRBV5-1 and TRBJ2-7, with TRBD2 matching over 10 bases. The CDR3 consists of 15 residues. The trim removed 1 base at V and 3 bases at J, leaving 4 bases unmatched. In germline, CDR1 is SGHRS, CDR2 YFSETQ. The CDR3 sequence is CASSLPSGSLYEQYF. The CDR3 bases are TGCGCCAGCAGCTTGCCTAGCGGGAGTCTCTACGAGCAGTACTTC.

This rearrangement joins TRBV20-1 to TRBJ2-7; tentative D call: TRBD2 (5 bases). The CDR3 consists of 13 residues. Germline CDR1 reads DFQATT; CDR2 reads SNEGSKA (reference sequence). The V and J ends lost 3 bases and 2 bases respectively, with 11 bases between them. In DNA form, the CDR3 reads TGCAGTGCTAGTCGGGAATCTACCTACGAGCAGTACTTC. This translates into CSASRESTYEQYF.

This clonotype was picked up a small number of times. The chain is built from TRBV4-1 and TRBJ2-7; 12 positions agree with TRBD2. The CDR3 covers 19 residues. Trimming at V came to 4 bases and at J to 1 base, leaving 14 bases not matched to a gene. The V gene's germline CDR1 is MGHRA and CDR2 YSYEKL. The CDR3 reads CASSPGPGLAGGGSYEQYF. CDR3 in DNA: TGCGCCAGCAGCCCCGGGCCGGGACTAGCGGGTGGGGGATCCTACGAGCAGTACTTC.